One T cell receptor (beta chain) is described in this entry. This specimen includes other DNA sequences encoding the same CDR3. Original processing notes: How many nucleated cells were present was estimated from reference gene primer amplification. Profiled with immunoSEQ multiplex PCR; TCRdb holds only in-frame clones, not every one. For V, J and clone size, that table is used; D and trimming come from the DNA. The sample contains roughly 250,000 clones, about 85% of which appear only once. The data belong to a study of blood T cell repertoires in COVID-19. At the level of the study: COVID-19 samples from acute and convalescent phases originated in the United States, Italy and Spain. PBMCs, B-cell-depleted T cells, or T cells were the source of the cDNA or gDNA that made up the material.

Germline lookup yields CDR1 SGDLS and CDR2 YYNGEE. V lost 0 bases and J lost 4; bases outside the gene matches: 6. This CDR3 spans 16 amino acids. This sequence joins TRBV9 and TRBJ2-3; 9 positions agree with TRBD2. The sample consisted of peripheral blood. The source is a man in his forties with acute or convalescent COVID-19. The CDR3, as DNA: TGTGCCAGCAGCGTAGCTGGCGGGGGGGCATCAGATACGCAGTATTTT. Protein: CASSVAGGGASDTQYF.